Each of the 26 T cell receptor beta chains below was sequenced from the same sample in a study of T-cell reconstitution after alpha-beta-depleted transplantation in children. The TCRbeta library incorporated unique molecular identifiers. TCRdb recomputed calls from the PCR reads with MiXCR, one row per CDR3 protein. The data hold around 580,000 distinct CDR3 sequences, with 25% to 30% observed a single time. This material consisted of PBMCs, taken before TCRalphabeta/CD19-depleted stem cell transplant. The receptors shown here come from a boy in the first two years of life with Wiskott-Aldrich syndrome, due to receive a stem cell transplant.

Regarding this clonotype: An end of the junction does not agree with germline; a read error may underlie this. The V call is TRBV5-6, the J call TRBJ2-5; D uncertain. The germline V gene encodes CDR1 SGHDT and CDR2 YYEEEE. The CDR3 sequence is 14 residues long. The CDR3 here is CASSLGVFGETEYF. The CDR3 nucleotides read TGTGCCAGCAGCTTGGGGGTATTTGGCGAGACCGAGTACTTC.

This clonotype has a handful of counts. This sequence joins TRBV5-5 and TRBJ2-2; D is undetermined. The CDR3 is 14 amino acids. Deletions cut 4 bases from V and 7 bases from J, with 14 bases between. Germline V lookup: CDR1 SGHKS, CDR2 YYEKEE (reference sequence). CDR3 in amino acids: CASSHPVHNGELFF. The CDR3 nucleotides read TGTGCCAGCAGCCATCCAGTCCATAACGGGGAGCTGTTTTTT.

J is TRBJ2-7 and V is TRBV20-1; 7 nucleotides line up with TRBD2. The germline V gene has CDR1 DFQATT and CDR2 SNEGSKA (reference sequence). The CDR3 covers 13 residues. V shed 3 bases, J shed 5 bases, and the junction held 7 bases outside the gene matches. In nucleotides, the CDR3 is TGCAGTGCTAGCCTCGAAGCGGGAAACGAGCAGTACTTC. It is translated as CSASLEAGNEQYF.

This clonotype has a handful of counts. The chain recombines TRBV10-2 with TRBJ2-7, with D possibly TRBD2 on 5 matching bases. Trimming stripped 5 bases from V and 6 bases from J, with 8 bases between. Germline V gene sequence: CDR1 WSHSY, CDR2 SAAADI. The CDR3 is 11 residues long. Written as DNA, the CDR3 is TGCGCCAGCAGTCCTCTAGCCGAGCAGTACTTC. Residues: CASSPLAEQYF.

This clonotype appeared a single time. The V and J genes are TRBV12-3 or TRBV12-4 and TRBJ2-2, with D possibly matching TRBD1 (5 bases). There are 17 residues in the CDR3. V was pared by 5 bases and J by 1 base, with 17 bases between. The DNA for the CDR3 is TGTGCCAGCAGTCCCCGCCCAGGGTGGGAGAACACCGGGGAGCTGTTTTTT. Its protein is CASSPRPGWENTGELFF.

This sequence joins TRBV5-1 and TRBJ1-1, with D uncertain. The CDR3 runs to 15 residues. Germline V gene data show CDR1 as SGHRS and CDR2 as YFSETQ. V lost 0 bases and J 0 bases, leaving 9 bases between the germline ends. The CDR3 DNA reads as TGCGCCAGCAGCTTGGAAGGGAAGATGAACACTGAAGCTTTCTTT. It specifies CASSLEGKMNTEAFF.

This clonotype was seen only a few times. The V gene is TRBV12-3 or TRBV12-4, the J gene TRBJ1-3; 7 nucleotides agree with TRBD1. Unmatched junction bases numbered 9, after V lost 6 bases and J lost 4 bases. The CDR3 spans 15 residues. The CDR3 DNA is TGTGCCAGCAGGTTGATAGGGGGCGCAGGAAACACCATATATTTT. It codes for CASRLIGGAGNTIYF.

The chain carries TRBV10-3 and TRBJ2-7; possibly TRBD1 for D (6 bases). The CDR3 has 14 residues. Germline CDR1 is ENHRY and CDR2 is SYGVKD. Trimming removed 3 bases from V and 3 bases from J, with 12 bases in between. CDR3: CAISDRRGIYEQYF. The CDR3 DNA is TGTGCCATCAGTGATCGCAGGGGTATCTACGAGCAGTACTTC.

This rearrangement joins TRBV30 to TRBJ2-1; 9 nucleotides align to TRBD1. The CDR3 has 11 residues. CDR1 GTSNPN and CDR2 SVGIG come from the germline V gene (reference sequence). V was pared by 3 bases and J by 15 bases, with 6 bases of the junction left unmatched. The CDR3, as DNA: TGTGCCTGGAGCAGAGGGACAGGGATGTTCTTC. As protein: CAWSRGTGMFF.

The chain employs TRBV7-8 and TRBJ1-1; D is undetermined. Germline V gene data show CDR1 as SGHVS and CDR2 as FQNEAQ. The CDR3 runs 14 residues. With 4 bases removed from V and 4 bases from J, the gap between germline ends came to 13 bases. As DNA, the CDR3 is TGTGCCAGCAGCTCACTGGACGCGGCCACTGAAGCTTTCTTT. It encodes CASSSLDAATEAFF.

The CDR3 spells CASSEAIRYEQYF. Written as DNA, the CDR3 is TGTGCCAGCAGTGAGGCAATCCGCTACGAGCAGTACTTC. The J gene is TRBJ2-7, the V gene TRBV6-1; unclear D gene. The V end lost 3 bases, the J end lost 3 bases, and 9 bases lay between the germline ends. This CDR3 region has 13 residues. Germline CDR1 reads MNHNS; CDR2 reads SASEGT.

This rearrangement joins TRBV5-1 to TRBJ2-1, with TRBD2 matching 14 bases. The V segment lost 3 bases and the J segment 8 bases; nucleotides outside the gene matches: 10. The CDR3 has 17 amino acids. Germline lookup yields CDR1 SGHRS and CDR2 YFSETQ. CDR3 protein: CASSWMSGTSGSDEQFF. The CDR3 DNA is TGCGCCAGCAGCTGGATGTCCGGGACTAGCGGGAGTGATGAGCAGTTCTTC.

This clonotype showed up just once. The rearrangement joins TRBV20-1 to TRBJ1-5, with D perhaps TRBD1 (5 bases). From germline, CDR1 is DFQATT and CDR2 SNEGSKA (reference sequence). The CDR3 has 13 amino acids. V lost 6 bases and J lost 4, with 13 bases in between. CDR3 nucleotides: TGCAGTGCAGCAGGGTCTTCGAATCAGCCCCAGCATTTT. Its protein is CSAAGSSNQPQHF.

This clonotype was observed a handful of times. The chain is built from TRBV6-1 and TRBJ2-2; D gene uncertain. Trimming cost V 6 bases and J 7 bases, with 12 bases left between them. The V gene's germline CDR1 is MNHNS and CDR2 SASEGT. The CDR3 spans 13 residues. The CDR3 DNA is TGTGCCAGCAGCCTCCTCTTCTTCGGGGAGCTGTTTTTT. Translating gives CASSLLFFGELFF.

The gene calls are TRBV12-3 or TRBV12-4 and TRBJ1-1; D call uncertain. V lost 1 base and J lost 5, with 14 bases in between. The CDR3 runs to 15 residues. The CDR3 coding sequence is TGTGCCAGCAGTTTAGGGGCGGGTTTGGGAACTGAAGCTTTCTTT. Translating gives CASSLGAGLGTEAFF.

This chain joins TRBV11-2 and TRBJ1-2; 7 bases map to TRBD1. CDR1 is SGHAT, CDR2 FQNNGV, per germline. Trimming at V came to 0 bases and at J to 4 bases, leaving 5 bases not matched to a gene. This CDR3 has 15 residues. CDR3 protein: CASSLDPTGTYGYTF. DNA of the CDR3: TGTGCCAGCAGCTTAGACCCGACAGGGACCTATGGCTACACCTTC.

The V and J genes are TRBV11-2 and TRBJ2-3; D gene uncertain. Trimming removed 7 bases at V and 4 bases at J, with 6 bases between. The CDR3 extends over 11 amino acids. Germline V lookup: CDR1 SGHAT, CDR2 FQNNGV. The CDR3 nucleotides are TGTGCCAGCACCTCGGCAGATACGCAGTATTTT. As protein: CASTSADTQYF. Supplemented by reference TRBV11-2 and TRBJ2-3, the full variable domain reads EAGVAQSPRYKIIEKRQSVAFWCNPISGHATLYWYQQILGQGPKLLIQFQNNGVVDDSQLPKDRFSAERLKGVDSTLKIQPAKLEDSAVYLCASTSADTQYFGPGTRLTVL.

The chain links TRBV6-5 to TRBJ2-1, with D possibly matching TRBD1 (5 bases). Deletions cut 0 bases from V and 0 bases from J, with 9 bases between. The CDR3 contains 16 residues. Germline-derived CDR1 and CDR2 are MNHEY and SVGAGI. CDR3 residues: CASSYSKGVSYNEQFF. The CDR3 bases are TGTGCCAGCAGTTACTCGAAAGGGGTCTCCTACAATGAGCAGTTCTTC.

This clonotype came up a few times. This chain joins TRBV4-1 and TRBJ2-1; either TRBD1 or TRBD2 may fit D (5 bases each). The CDR3 totals 15 residues. The germline V and J ends were trimmed by 4 bases and 0 bases, with 10 bases remaining between them. Germline CDR1 reads MGHRA; CDR2 reads YSYEKL. CDR3 residues: CASSRDESSYNEQFF. The CDR3 bases are TGCGCCAGCAGCCGGGACGAGAGCTCCTACAATGAGCAGTTCTTC.

This clonotype came up a few times. The V call is TRBV28, the J call TRBJ1-2, with D tentatively TRBD1 (5 bases). Trimming cost V 3 bases and J 7 bases, with 9 bases left between them. The CDR3 is 12 amino acids. CDR1 is MDHEN and CDR2 is SYDVKM in the germline V gene. As DNA, the CDR3 is TGTGCCAGCAGTTTTTCAGGGCCTGGCTACACCTTC. Translation: CASSFSGPGYTF.

The genes are TRBV20-1 and TRBJ2-1; TRBD2 agrees at 11 bases. Germline V CDR1 and CDR2: DFQATT, SNEGSKA (reference sequence). V was clipped by 3 bases and J by 4 bases; unmatched bases: 11. The CDR3 runs 17 residues. The DNA of the CDR3 is TGCAGTGCTAGTAGCAGAGTGGGGACTAGCGGTTACAATGAGCAGTTCTTC. Protein product: CSASSRVGTSGYNEQFF.

This clonotype was seen a few times. The J gene is TRBJ2-7, the V gene TRBV4-1; the D gene is possibly TRBD2 (6 bases). The CDR3 sequence is 12 residues long. The germline V gene has CDR1 MGHRA and CDR2 YSYEKL. Trimming left V 3 bases short and J 4 bases short, with 7 bases between. The CDR3 spells CASSHGGYEQYF. The CDR3 DNA reads TGCGCCAGCAGCCACGGAGGGTACGAGCAGTACTTC.

The V call is TRBV5-1, the J call TRBJ1-3; maybe TRBD1 (6 bases). CDR1 and CDR2 from the germline V gene are SGHRS and YFSETQ. The V gene lost 10 bases and the J gene lost 1 base, with 18 bases spanning the gap. This CDR3 is 15 amino acids long. The CDR3 DNA follows: TGCGCCCGATATCCGGGACATTCGTCTGGAAACACCATATATTTT. This codes for CARYPGHSSGNTIYF. The full variable domain, with the rest looked up from reference TRBV5-1 and TRBJ1-3, is KAGVTQTPRYLIKTRGQQVTLSCSPISGHRSVSWYQQTPGQGLQFLFEYFSETQRNKGNFPGRFSGRQFSNSRSEMNVSTLELGDSALYLCARYPGHSSGNTIYFGEGSWLTVV.

The rearrangement links TRBV10-3 to TRBJ2-2; D is ambiguous. There are 14 residues in the CDR3. Germline CDR1 is ENHRY and CDR2 is SYGVKD. V lost 3 bases and J 4 bases, leaving 9 bases between the germline ends. CDR3 nucleotide sequence: TGTGCCATCAGTGACATGGTAGGCACCGGGGAGCTGTTTTTT. It specifies CAISDMVGTGELFF.

The chain links TRBV20-1 to TRBJ2-1; 12 bases fit TRBD2. Germline loops: CDR1 DFQATT, CDR2 SNEGSKA (reference sequence). CDR3 length: 14 amino acids. Trimming cost V 4 bases and J 5 bases; bases outside gene matches: 3. The CDR3 region is CSAKTSGSHNEQFF. CDR3 nucleotides: TGCAGTGCTAAGACTAGCGGGAGTCACAATGAGCAGTTCTTC.

This chain joins TRBV18 and TRBJ2-7, with 8 bases that match TRBD1. CDR3 length equals 14 residues. V shed 3 bases, J shed 7 bases, and the junction held 8 bases outside the gene matches. Germline loops: CDR1 KGHSH, CDR2 LQKENI. CDR3 DNA sequence: TGTGCCAGCTCACCGCGGACAGGGCCGGAGGAGCAGTACTTC. As protein: CASSPRTGPEEQYF.